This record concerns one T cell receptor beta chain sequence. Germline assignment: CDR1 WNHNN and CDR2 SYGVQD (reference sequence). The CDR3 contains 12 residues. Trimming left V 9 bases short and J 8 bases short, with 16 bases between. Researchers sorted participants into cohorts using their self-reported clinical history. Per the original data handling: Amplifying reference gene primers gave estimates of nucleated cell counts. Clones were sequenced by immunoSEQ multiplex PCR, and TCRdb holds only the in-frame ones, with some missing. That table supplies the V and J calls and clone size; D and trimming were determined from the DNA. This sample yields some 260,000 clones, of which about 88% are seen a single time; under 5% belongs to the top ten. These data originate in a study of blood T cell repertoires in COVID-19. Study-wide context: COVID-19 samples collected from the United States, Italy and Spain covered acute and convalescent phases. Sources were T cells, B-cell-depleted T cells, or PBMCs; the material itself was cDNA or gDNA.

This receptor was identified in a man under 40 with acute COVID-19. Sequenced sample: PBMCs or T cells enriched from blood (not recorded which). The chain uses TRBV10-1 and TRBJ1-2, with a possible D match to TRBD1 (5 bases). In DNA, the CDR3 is TGCGCCAGAGGGCTCGGGGGGGACGGCTACACCTTC. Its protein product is CARGLGGDGYTF.